This TCR beta chain appears in the sequencing data of a study of T cell responses to AZD1222 COVID-19 vaccine. The V and J ends lost 5 bases and 1 base, in that order; junction bases with no gene match: 2. This CDR3 has 16 amino acids. CDR1 and CDR2 from the germline V gene are LGHDT and YNNKEL (reference sequence). Overall study findings and caveats: CD4 TCRs covered the whole spike, strongest at regions 160-218 and 743-854. White British ancestry dominated among donors, who included more females, and clonal diversity was possibly underestimated.

TCRdb's copy holds only in-frame clones and misses some; the assay was immunoSEQ multiplex PCR. Of about 150,000 clones in the sample, more than 75% were seen once. As to this clone: No antigen is known for it.

V usage is TRBV3-1 (or the pseudogene TRBV3-2) and J usage is TRBJ2-1; 13 bases map to TRBD2. This receptor was taken from an adult in good health. This sample comprised peripheral blood, obtained on day 0 of AZD1222 vaccination. The CDR3 DNA reads as TGTGCCAGCAGCGGACTAGCGGGAGCTTCCTACAATGAGCAGTTCTTC. It codes for CASSGLAGASYNEQFF.